The subject of this entry is one TCR beta chain. As yet, its antigen is unknown. A multiplex PCR was run with 60 Vbeta primers and 13 Jbeta primers. Method: immunoSEQ multiplex PCR; TCRdb's copy keeps in-frame clones and lacks some. Of some 120,000 clones in the sample, around 75% were seen once. This sample is drawn from a study of cytomegalovirus exposure and HLA in healthy donors. The wider study: As released early, the data held 70 million to 95 million unique TCRs from HLA-typed donors. Study findings and constraints: Of the V segments, some could not be distinguished, including TRBV6-2 and TRBV6-3, and were excluded. V- and J-gene trimming in TCR beta was tied to a missense DCLRE1C variant by an analysis performed later.

These donors, healthy bone marrow donors, were studied. CDR1 is SEHNR and CDR2 is FQNEAQ in the germline V gene (reference sequence). Trimming removed 3 bases from V and 3 bases from J, with 12 bases in between. The CDR3 runs to 15 residues. This clonotype originated in a woman between 50 and 59 years old in good health and CMV-seropositive. Specimen: PBMCs. The rearrangement uses TRBV7-9 and TRBJ2-1, with D unclear. CDR3 sequence: CASSLTSSVYNEQFF. In DNA, the CDR3 is TGTGCCAGCAGCTTGACCAGCAGCGTCTACAATGAGCAGTTCTTC.